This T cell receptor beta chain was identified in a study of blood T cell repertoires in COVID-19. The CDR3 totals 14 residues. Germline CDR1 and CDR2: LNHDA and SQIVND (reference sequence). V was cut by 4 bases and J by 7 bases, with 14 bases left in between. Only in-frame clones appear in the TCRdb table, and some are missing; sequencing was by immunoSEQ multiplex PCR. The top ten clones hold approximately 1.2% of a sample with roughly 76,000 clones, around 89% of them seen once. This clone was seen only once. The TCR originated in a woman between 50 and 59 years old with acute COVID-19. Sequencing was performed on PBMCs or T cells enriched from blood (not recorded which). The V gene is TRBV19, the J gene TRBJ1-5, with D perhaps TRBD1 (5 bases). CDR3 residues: CASSKRDGGQPQHF. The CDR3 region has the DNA TGTGCCAGTAGTAAGCGGGACGGGGGACAGCCCCAGCATTTT.